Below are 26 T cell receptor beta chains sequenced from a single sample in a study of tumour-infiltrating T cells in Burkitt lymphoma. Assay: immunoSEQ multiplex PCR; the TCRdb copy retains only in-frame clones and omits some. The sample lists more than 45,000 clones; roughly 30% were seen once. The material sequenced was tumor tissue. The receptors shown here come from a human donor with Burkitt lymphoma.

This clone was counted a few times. CDR3 bases: TGTGCCAGCAGTTACTCATCAACAGGGGGCTGGACTGAAGCTTTCTTT. This encodes CASSYSSTGGWTEAFF. The chain couples TRBV6-5 to TRBJ1-1, with TRBD1 matching over 9 bases. The trim removed 0 bases at V and 5 bases at J, leaving 7 bases unmatched. This CDR3 contains 16 residues. Germline V CDR1 and CDR2: MNHEY, SVGAGI.

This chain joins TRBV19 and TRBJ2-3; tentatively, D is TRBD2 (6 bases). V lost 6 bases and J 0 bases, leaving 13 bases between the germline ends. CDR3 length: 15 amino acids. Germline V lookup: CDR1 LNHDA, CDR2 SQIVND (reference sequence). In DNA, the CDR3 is TGTGCCAGTAGAGGAGGGAGAACTAGCACAGATACGCAGTATTTT. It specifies CASRGGRTSTDTQYF.

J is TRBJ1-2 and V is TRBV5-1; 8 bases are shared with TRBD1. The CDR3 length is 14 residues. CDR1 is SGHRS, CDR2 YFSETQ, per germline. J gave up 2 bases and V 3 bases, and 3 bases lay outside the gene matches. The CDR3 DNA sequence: TGCGCCAGCAGCTCAGGACAGGGAAACTATGGCTACACCTTC. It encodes CASSSGQGNYGYTF.

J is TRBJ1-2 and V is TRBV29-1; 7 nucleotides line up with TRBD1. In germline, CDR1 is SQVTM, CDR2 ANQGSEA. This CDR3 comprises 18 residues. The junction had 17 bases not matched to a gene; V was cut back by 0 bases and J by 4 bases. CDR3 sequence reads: CSVEDARGLQGTFYGYTF. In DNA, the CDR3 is TGCAGCGTTGAAGACGCTAGGGGGCTACAGGGCACTTTCTATGGCTACACCTTC.

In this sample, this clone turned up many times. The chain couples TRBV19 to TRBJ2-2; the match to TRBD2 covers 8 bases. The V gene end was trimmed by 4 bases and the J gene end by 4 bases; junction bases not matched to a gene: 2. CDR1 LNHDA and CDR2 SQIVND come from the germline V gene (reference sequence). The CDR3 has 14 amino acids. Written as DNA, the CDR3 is TGTGCCAGTAGTACCGGGACTAGCACCGGGGAGCTGTTTTTT. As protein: CASSTGTSTGELFF.

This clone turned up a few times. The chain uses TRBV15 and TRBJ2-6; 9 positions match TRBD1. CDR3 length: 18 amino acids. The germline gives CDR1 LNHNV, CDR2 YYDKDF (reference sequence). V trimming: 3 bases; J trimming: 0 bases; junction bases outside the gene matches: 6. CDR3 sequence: CATSRDRGMSSGANVLTF. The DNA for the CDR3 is TGTGCCACCAGCAGGGACAGGGGAATGTCCTCTGGGGCCAACGTCCTGACTTTC.

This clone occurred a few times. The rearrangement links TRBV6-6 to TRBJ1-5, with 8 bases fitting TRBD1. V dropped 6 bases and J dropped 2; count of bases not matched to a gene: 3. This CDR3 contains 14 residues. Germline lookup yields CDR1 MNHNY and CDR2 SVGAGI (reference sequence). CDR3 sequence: CASSLQGGNQPQHF. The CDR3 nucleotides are TGTGCCAGCAGCTTACAGGGGGGCAATCAGCCCCAGCATTTT.

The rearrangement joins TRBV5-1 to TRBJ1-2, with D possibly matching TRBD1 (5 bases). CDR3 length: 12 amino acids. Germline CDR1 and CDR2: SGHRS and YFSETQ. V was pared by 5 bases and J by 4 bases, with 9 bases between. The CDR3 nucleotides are TGCGCCAGCAGGGGGGGGAGCTATGGCTACACCTTC. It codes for CASRGGSYGYTF.

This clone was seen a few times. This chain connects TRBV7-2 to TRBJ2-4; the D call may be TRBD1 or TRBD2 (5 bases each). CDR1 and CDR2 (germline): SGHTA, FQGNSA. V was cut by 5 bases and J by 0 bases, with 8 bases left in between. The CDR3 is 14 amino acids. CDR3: CASSHGTAKNIQYF. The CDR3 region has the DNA TGTGCCAGCAGCCACGGGACAGCCAAAAACATTCAGTACTTC.

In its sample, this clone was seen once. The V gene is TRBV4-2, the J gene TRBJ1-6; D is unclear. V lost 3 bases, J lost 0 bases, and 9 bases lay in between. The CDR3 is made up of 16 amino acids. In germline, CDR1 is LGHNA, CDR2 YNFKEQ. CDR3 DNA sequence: TGTGCCAGCAGCCAGAACAGAGCCTCCTATAATTCACCCCTCCACTTT. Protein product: CASSQNRASYNSPLHF.

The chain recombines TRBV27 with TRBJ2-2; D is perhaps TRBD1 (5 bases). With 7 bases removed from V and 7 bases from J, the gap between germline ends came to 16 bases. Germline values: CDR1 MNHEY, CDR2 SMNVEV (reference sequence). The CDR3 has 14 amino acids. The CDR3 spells CASTVGPGFGELFF. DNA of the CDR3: TGTGCCAGCACGGTGGGCCCAGGGTTCGGGGAGCTGTTTTTT.

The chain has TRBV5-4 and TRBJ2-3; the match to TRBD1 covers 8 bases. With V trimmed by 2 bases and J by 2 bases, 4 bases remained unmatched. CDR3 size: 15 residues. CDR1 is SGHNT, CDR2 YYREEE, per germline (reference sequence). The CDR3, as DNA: TGTGCCAGCAGCTTAGACAGGGGATACACAGATACGCAGTATTTT. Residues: CASSLDRGYTDTQYF. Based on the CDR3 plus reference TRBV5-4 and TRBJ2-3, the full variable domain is ETGVTQSPTHLIKTRGQQVTLRCSSQSGHNTVSWYQQALGQGPQFIFQYYREEENGRGNFPPRFSGLQFPNYSSELNVNALELDDSALYLCASSLDRGYTDTQYFGPGTRLTVL.

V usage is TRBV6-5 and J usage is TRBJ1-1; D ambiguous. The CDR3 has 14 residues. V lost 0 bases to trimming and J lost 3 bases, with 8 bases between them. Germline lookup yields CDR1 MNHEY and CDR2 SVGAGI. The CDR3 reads CASSYSNVDTEAFF. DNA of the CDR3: TGTGCCAGCAGTTACTCGAATGTCGACACTGAAGCTTTCTTT.

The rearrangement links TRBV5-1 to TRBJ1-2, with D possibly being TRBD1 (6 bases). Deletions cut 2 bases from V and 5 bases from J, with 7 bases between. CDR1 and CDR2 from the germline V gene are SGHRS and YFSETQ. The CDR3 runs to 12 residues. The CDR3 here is CASSFGQYGYTF. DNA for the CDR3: TGCGCCAGCAGCTTCGGACAGTATGGCTACACCTTC.

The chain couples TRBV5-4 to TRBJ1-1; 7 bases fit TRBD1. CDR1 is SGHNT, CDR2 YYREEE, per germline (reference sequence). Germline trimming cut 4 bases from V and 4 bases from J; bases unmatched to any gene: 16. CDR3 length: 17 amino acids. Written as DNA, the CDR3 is TGTGCCAGCAGCCTTAAGTTCCGGGACAGCGGGGGCACTGAAGCTTTCTTT. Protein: CASSLKFRDSGGTEAFF.

The DNA for the CDR3 is TGCAGCGTTCAATTGGATAGCAATCAGCCCCAGCATTTT. Protein sequence: CSVQLDSNQPQHF. This chain links TRBV29-1 with TRBJ1-5, with no clear D. Germline V gene data show CDR1 as SQVTM and CDR2 as ANQGSEA. CDR3 length: 13 amino acids. V gave up 5 bases and J gave up 0 bases, with 8 bases separating them.

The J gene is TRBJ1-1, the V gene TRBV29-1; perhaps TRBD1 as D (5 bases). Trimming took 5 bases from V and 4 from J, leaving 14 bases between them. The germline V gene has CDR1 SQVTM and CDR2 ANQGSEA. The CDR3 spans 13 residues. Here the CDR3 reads CSVTTGTRTEAFF. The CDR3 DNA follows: TGCAGCGTTACCACCGGGACGCGCACTGAAGCTTTCTTT. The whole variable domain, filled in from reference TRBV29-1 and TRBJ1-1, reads SAVISQKPSRDICQRGTSLTIQCQVDSQVTMMFWYRQQPGQSLTLIATANQGSEATYESGFVIDKFPISRPNLTFSTLTVSNMSPEDSSIYLCSVTTGTRTEAFFGQGTRLTVV.

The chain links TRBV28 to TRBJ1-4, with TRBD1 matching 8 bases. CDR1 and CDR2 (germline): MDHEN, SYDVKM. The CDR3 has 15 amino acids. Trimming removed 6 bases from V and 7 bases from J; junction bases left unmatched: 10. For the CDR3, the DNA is TGTGCCAGCAGCCTATTACAGGGGGAAAGTGAAAAACTGTTTTTT. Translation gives CASSLLQGESEKLFF. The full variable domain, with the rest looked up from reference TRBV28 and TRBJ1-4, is DVKVTQSSRYLVKRTGEKVFLECVQDMDHENMFWYRQDPGLGLRLIYFSYDVKMKEKGDIPEGYSVSREKKERFSLILESASTNQTSMYLCASSLLQGESEKLFFGSGTQLSVL.

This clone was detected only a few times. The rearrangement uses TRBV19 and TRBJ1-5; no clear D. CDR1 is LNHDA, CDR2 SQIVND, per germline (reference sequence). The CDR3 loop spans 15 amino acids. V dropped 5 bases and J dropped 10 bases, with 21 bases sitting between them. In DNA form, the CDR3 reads TGTGCCAGTAGTCCCCCGGCGGCAGGAATGGAACCCCAGCATTTT. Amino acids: CASSPPAAGMEPQHF.

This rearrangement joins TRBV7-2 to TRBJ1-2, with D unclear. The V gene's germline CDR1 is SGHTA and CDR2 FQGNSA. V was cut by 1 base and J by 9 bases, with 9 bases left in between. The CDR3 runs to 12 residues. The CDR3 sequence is CASSLVGGRYTF. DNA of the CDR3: TGTGCCAGCAGCTTAGTTGGTGGGCGCTACACCTTC.

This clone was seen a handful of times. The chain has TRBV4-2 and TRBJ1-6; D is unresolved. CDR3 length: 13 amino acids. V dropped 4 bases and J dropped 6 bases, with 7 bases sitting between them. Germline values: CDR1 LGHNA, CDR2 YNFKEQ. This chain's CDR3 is CASSRELNSPLHF. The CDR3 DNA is TGTGCCAGCAGCCGGGAGCTTAATTCACCCCTCCACTTT.

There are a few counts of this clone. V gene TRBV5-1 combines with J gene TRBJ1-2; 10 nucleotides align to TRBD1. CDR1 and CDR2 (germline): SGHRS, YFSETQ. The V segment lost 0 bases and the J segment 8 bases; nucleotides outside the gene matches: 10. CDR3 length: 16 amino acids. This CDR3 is CASSLAAGTGVSGYTF. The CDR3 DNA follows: TGCGCCAGCAGCTTGGCGGCTGGGACAGGGGTATCAGGCTACACCTTC.

In DNA, the CDR3 is TGTGCCAGCAGCAAAGGGAAGTCTACCTACGAGCAGTACTTC. Its translation is CASSKGKSTYEQYF. This rearrangement joins TRBV21-1 to TRBJ2-7. TRBV21-1 is shown as a pseudogene. The CDR3 is made up of 14 amino acids.

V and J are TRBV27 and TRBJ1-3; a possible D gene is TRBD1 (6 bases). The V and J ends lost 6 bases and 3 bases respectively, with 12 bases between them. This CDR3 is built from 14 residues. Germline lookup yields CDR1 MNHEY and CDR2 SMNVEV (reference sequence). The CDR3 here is CASSLNRVGNTIYF. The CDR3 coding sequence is TGTGCCAGCAGCCTCAACAGGGTTGGAAACACCATATATTTT.

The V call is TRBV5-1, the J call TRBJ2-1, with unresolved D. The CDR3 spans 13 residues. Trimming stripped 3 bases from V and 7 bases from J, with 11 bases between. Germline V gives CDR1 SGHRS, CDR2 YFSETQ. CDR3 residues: CASSSGNSNEQFF. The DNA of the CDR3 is TGCGCCAGCAGCTCGGGCAATTCGAATGAGCAGTTCTTC.

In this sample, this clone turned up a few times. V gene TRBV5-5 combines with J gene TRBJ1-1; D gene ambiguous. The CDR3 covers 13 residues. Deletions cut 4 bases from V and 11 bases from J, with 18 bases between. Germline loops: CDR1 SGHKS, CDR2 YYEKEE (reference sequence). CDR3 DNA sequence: TGTGCCAGCAGCCTAGCAGACACCTTATTCGCTTTCTTT. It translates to CASSLADTLFAFF.